This T cell receptor beta chain derives from a study of spatial heterogeneity in lung cancer. A unique molecular identifier was attached to every TCR cDNA molecule. TCRdb fed the 5' RACE reads into MiXCR, producing one record per CDR3 protein. The sample records nearly 2,500 distinct CDR3 sequences, 55% being singletons. Time point denoted: blood at routine non-recurrence follow-up after resection. A remark on this clonotype: This beta chain represents an off-target read in a library built for alpha chains; its size is of limited meaning.

The receptor was isolated from a female donor with early-stage non-small cell lung cancer. The sequencing used PBMCs, collected at follow-up.

The CDR3 reads CASSYPSKGASYEQYF. The CDR3 bases are TGTGCCAGCAGTTATCCCTCGAAAGGGGCATCCTACGAGCAGTACTTC. V gene TRBV6-2 or TRBV6-3 combines with J gene TRBJ2-7; a possible D gene is TRBD1 (5 bases). This CDR3 is 16 amino acids long. V was trimmed by 3 bases and J by 1 base, leaving 16 bases between them. Germline V gene sequence: CDR1 MNHEY, CDR2 SVGEGT.